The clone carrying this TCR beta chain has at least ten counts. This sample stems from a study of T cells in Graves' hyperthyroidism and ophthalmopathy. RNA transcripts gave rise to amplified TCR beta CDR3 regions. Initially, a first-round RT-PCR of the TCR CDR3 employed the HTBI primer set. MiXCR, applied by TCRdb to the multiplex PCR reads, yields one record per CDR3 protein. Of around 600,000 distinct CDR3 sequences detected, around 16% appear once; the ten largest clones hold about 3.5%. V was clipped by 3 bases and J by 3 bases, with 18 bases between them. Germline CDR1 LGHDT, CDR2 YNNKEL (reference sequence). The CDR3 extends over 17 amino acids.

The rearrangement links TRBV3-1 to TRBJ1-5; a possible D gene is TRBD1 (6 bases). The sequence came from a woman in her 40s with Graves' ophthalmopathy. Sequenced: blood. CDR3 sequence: CASSHGGGRGNNQPQHF. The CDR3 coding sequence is TGTGCCAGCAGCCATGGTGGGGGCAGGGGTAACAATCAGCCCCAGCATTTT.